The 5 T cell receptor beta chains reported below all come from one sample, sequenced in a study of T-cell reconstitution after alpha-beta-depleted transplantation in children. TCRbeta library construction was performed incorporating unique molecular identifiers. In TCRdb, the PCR reads were re-called with MiXCR into one record per CDR3 protein. The sample yields roughly 100,000 distinct CDR3 sequences, 6% seen once. The sequences come from PBMCs, mostly from graft donor cells, collected 60 days after TCRalphabeta/CD19-depleted stem cell transplant. These receptors were taken from a female patient aged 2-9 years who had a stem cell transplant for Fanconi anemia, so the T cells may come from the graft donor.

This clonotype was seen ten or more times. The chain combines TRBV5-1 with TRBJ2-5; D might be TRBD2 (6 bases). The CDR3 runs 17 residues. Germline CDR1 and CDR2: SGHRS and YFSETQ. V gave up 4 bases and J gave up 4 bases, with 23 bases separating them. CDR3 sequence reads: CASSISGTSGGGETQYF. DNA of the CDR3: TGCGCCAGCAGCATCTCCGGGACTTCGGGCGGAGGAGAGACCCAGTACTTC.

This clonotype was counted at least ten times. The J gene is TRBJ1-1, the V gene TRBV5-1, with TRBD1 matching 7 bases. Germline V lookup: CDR1 SGHRS, CDR2 YFSETQ. With 4 bases clipped from V and 3 bases from J, the junction kept 3 bases outside the gene matches. This CDR3 contains 13 residues. CDR3 residues: CASSEQGYTEAFF. The CDR3 nucleotides are TGCGCCAGCAGCGAACAGGGGTACACTGAAGCTTTCTTT.

Ten or more counts support this clonotype. The chain joins TRBV6-5 to TRBJ2-3, with TRBD2 matching 12 bases. Germline values: CDR1 MNHEY, CDR2 SVGAGI. V gave up 6 bases and J gave up 3 bases; unmatched junction bases: 7. The CDR3 sequence is 16 residues long. The CDR3 region is CASSPPGLAGTDTQYF. The CDR3 bases are TGTGCCAGCAGCCCCCCCGGACTAGCGGGGACAGATACGCAGTATTTT.

This clonotype was recorded many times. CDR3 nucleotide sequence: TGTGCCAGCAGCCAAGTCCTAGGAGGTCCCAAAAACATTCAGTACTTC. Protein sequence: CASSQVLGGPKNIQYF. The V gene is TRBV4-2, the J gene TRBJ2-4, with D possibly TRBD2 on 5 matching bases. The V gene's germline CDR1 is LGHNA and CDR2 YNFKEQ. There are 16 residues in the CDR3. V was clipped by 1 base and J by 2 bases, with 12 bases between them.

This clonotype came up a few times. The V and J genes are TRBV6-2 or TRBV6-3 and TRBJ2-7; 10 nucleotides match TRBD2. The CDR3 consists of 15 residues. With 4 bases clipped from V and 3 bases from J, the junction kept 6 bases outside the gene matches. Germline CDR1 MNHEY, CDR2 SVGEGT. For the CDR3, the DNA is TGTGCCAGCAGTTCGCTAGCGGGAGTTTTCTACGAGCAGTACTTC. Protein: CASSSLAGVFYEQYF.